These 22 T cell receptor beta chains were all obtained from the same sample, sequenced in a study of vaccination effects on CD4 cells after COVID-19. Antigen specificity for these receptors is unknown. Cultured cells yielded isolated CD4+ T cells after around 9 days. The participants, recipients of two vaccine doses, got either BNT162b2 or mRNA-1273. Profiling relied on immunoSEQ multiplex PCR, and the TCRdb table lists in-frame clones only, not all of them. The sample gives about 73,000 clones, less than 75% of which show up once; roughly 2% is in the top ten. The source was CD4+ T cells from PBMCs cultured without peptide, collected after COVID-19 vaccination. All receptors come from a human donor who received a COVID-19 vaccine.

The chain combines TRBV14 with TRBJ2-4; D ambiguous. Trimming left V 4 bases short and J 0 bases short, with 7 bases between. Germline V gene sequence: CDR1 SGHDN, CDR2 FVKESK. The CDR3 length is 14 residues. CDR3 in DNA: TGTGCCAGCAGCCCCGTGGGAGCCAAAAACATTCAGTACTTC. Translated: CASSPVGAKNIQYF.

This clone has only a few counts. J is TRBJ1-2 and V is TRBV5-1; D perhaps matches TRBD1 (5 bases). CDR1 and CDR2 (germline): SGHRS, YFSETQ. The CDR3 has 14 amino acids. V gave up 4 bases and J gave up 5 bases, with 15 bases separating them. The CDR3 here is CASSRGRGDYGYTF. The CDR3 bases are TGCGCCAGCAGCCGGGGCCGAGGGGATTATGGCTACACCTTC.

The chain carries TRBV19 and TRBJ1-6, with D possibly TRBD1 on 5 matching bases. The CDR3 totals 15 residues. Germline values: CDR1 LNHDA, CDR2 SQIVND (reference sequence). The V gene lost 11 bases and the J gene lost 0 bases, with 14 bases spanning the gap. CDR3 protein: CASSGGSSYNSPLHF. CDR3 bases: TGTGCCTCCTCCGGGGGAAGCTCCTATAATTCACCCCTCCACTTT.

The chain uses TRBV30 and TRBJ2-7, with D hard to call. Trimming stripped 2 bases from V and 6 bases from J, with 14 bases between. Germline V gene lookup returns CDR1 GTSNPN and CDR2 SVGIG (reference sequence). The CDR3 consists of 13 residues. CDR3 loop: CAWSKVSFPEQYV. CDR3 bases: TGTGCCTGGAGTAAGGTTAGTTTTCCCGAGCAGTACGTC.

The chain employs TRBV7-2 and TRBJ2-1, with D uncertain. Trimming removed 5 bases at V and 7 bases at J, with 15 bases between. CDR1 and CDR2 from the germline V gene are SGHTA and FQGNSA. The CDR3 contains 14 residues. The CDR3 is CASSQEFAANEQFF. In DNA form, the CDR3 reads TGTGCCAGCAGCCAAGAATTCGCCGCTAATGAGCAGTTCTTC. The whole variable domain, remainder taken from reference TRBV7-2 and TRBJ2-1, is GAGVSQSPSNKVTEKGKDVELRCDPISGHTALYWYRQSLGQGLEFLIYFQGNSAPDKSGLPSDRFSAERTGGSVSTLTIQRTQQEDSAVYLCASSQEFAANEQFFGPGTRLTVL.

The chain couples TRBV10-3 to TRBJ2-7, with D tentatively TRBD2 (5 bases). The CDR3 runs 15 residues. CDR1 and CDR2 (germline): ENHRY, SYGVKD. Trimming pared 0 bases from V and 0 bases from J, leaving 9 bases between. CDR3 nucleotide sequence: TGTGCCATCAGTGAGTCTCAAGGACTCTCCTACGAGCAGTACGTC. This codes for CAISESQGLSYEQYV.

V is TRBV24-1 and J is TRBJ2-3, with 12 positions matching TRBD1. CDR1 is KGHDR, CDR2 SFDVKD, per germline. The CDR3 is 18 amino acids. The J segment lost 6 bases and the V segment lost 4 bases, leaving 13 bases of the junction unmatched. CDR3 coding DNA: TGTGCCACCAGTGACCCTACATACCGGGACAGGGGGCATGATACGCAGTATTTT. As protein: CATSDPTYRDRGHDTQYF.

This clone was detected once. The chain couples TRBV25-1 to TRBJ2-1; 7 nucleotides match TRBD2. The germline V gene has CDR1 MGHDK and CDR2 SYGVNS. V gave up 3 bases and J gave up 0 bases; unmatched junction bases: 2. The CDR3 is 15 amino acids. The CDR3 reads CASSDPGGSYNEQFF. DNA of the CDR3: TGTGCCAGCAGTGATCCGGGGGGCTCCTACAATGAGCAGTTCTTC.

This rearrangement joins TRBV5-1 to TRBJ2-3; D is possibly TRBD1 (5 bases). V was cut by 3 bases and J by 3 bases, with 11 bases left in between. Germline V CDR1 and CDR2: SGHRS, YFSETQ. This CDR3 contains 14 residues. In nucleotides, the CDR3 is TGCGCCAGCAGCTCAGGGCCTCCGACAGATACGCAGTATTTT. Its translation: CASSSGPPTDTQYF.

The chain carries TRBV18 and TRBJ1-3; D is undetermined. The CDR3 extends over 16 amino acids. Trimming pared 3 bases from V and 0 bases from J, leaving 12 bases between. Germline CDR1 reads KGHSH; CDR2 reads LQKENI. The CDR3 region is CASSPRPGTSGNTIYF. The CDR3 region has the DNA TGTGCCAGCTCACCGCGACCGGGAACCTCTGGAAACACCATATATTTT. Filled out from reference TRBV18 and TRBJ1-3, the complete variable domain reads NAGVMQNPRHLVRRRGQEARLRCSPMKGHSHVYWYRQLPEEGLKFMVYLQKENIIDESGMPKERFSAEFPKEGPSILRIQQVVRGDSAAYFCASSPRPGTSGNTIYFGEGSWLTVV.

The chain couples TRBV7-3 to TRBJ2-3; D call uncertain. V was shortened by 5 bases and J by 2 bases, with 14 bases between the two germline ends. The CDR3 is 15 amino acids. Germline V gene sequence: CDR1 SGHTA, CDR2 FQGTGA. As DNA, the CDR3 is TGTGCCAGCAGCCTCGAGATCGGGCCCACAGATACGCAGTATTTT. Amino acids: CASSLEIGPTDTQYF.

The chain recombines TRBV5-1 with TRBJ1-2; D unresolved. Trimming pared 0 bases from V and 4 bases from J, leaving 13 bases between. From germline, CDR1 is SGHRS and CDR2 YFSETQ. The CDR3 is 15 residues long. The CDR3 loop is CASSLVVSSVYGYTF. The DNA for the CDR3 is TGCGCCAGCAGCTTGGTTGTCAGCTCAGTCTATGGCTACACCTTC.

V gene TRBV28 combines with J gene TRBJ1-3; tentative D call: TRBD1 (5 bases). V lost 3 bases and J lost 0, with 9 bases in between. Germline V gene sequence: CDR1 MDHEN, CDR2 SYDVKM. This CDR3 is built from 15 residues. CDR3 nucleotide sequence: TGTGCCAGCAGTTTGTCGACAGTCTCTGGAAACACCATATATTTT. Translation: CASSLSTVSGNTIYF.

J is TRBJ2-1 and V is TRBV5-1; 10 bases map to TRBD2. The CDR3 sequence is 15 residues long. After removal of 4 bases from V and 4 bases from J, the junction contained 5 bases not matched to a gene. In germline, CDR1 is SGHRS, CDR2 YFSETQ. CDR3 amino acids: CASSRSGGLYNEQFF. As DNA, the CDR3 is TGCGCCAGCAGCCGTAGCGGGGGGCTTTACAATGAGCAGTTCTTC.

The genes are TRBV28 and TRBJ1-6; TRBD1 might be the D (6 bases). CDR3 size: 15 residues. Deletions cut 8 bases from V and 8 bases from J, with 19 bases between. From germline, CDR1 is MDHEN and CDR2 SYDVKM. For the CDR3, the DNA is TGTGCCAGCTCTACACCAGGGGATGGACATTCACCCCTCCACTTT. Protein: CASSTPGDGHSPLHF.

V and J are TRBV10-3 and TRBJ1-3; D call uncertain. Germline-derived CDR1 and CDR2 are ENHRY and SYGVKD. Trimming pared 5 bases from V and 4 bases from J, leaving 9 bases between. CDR3 size: 13 residues. The DNA of the CDR3 is TGTGCCATCAGTACTATGGAGGGAAACACCATATATTTT. It translates to CAISTMEGNTIYF.

The chain carries TRBV7-2 and TRBJ2-3; D gene ambiguous. Germline assignment: CDR1 SGHTA and CDR2 FQGNSA. Trimming took 8 bases from V and 2 from J, leaving 14 bases between them. The CDR3 loop spans 14 amino acids. The CDR3 is CASHPGLTTDTQYF. The CDR3 region has the DNA TGTGCCAGCCACCCAGGATTAACCACAGATACGCAGTATTTT.

This clone was counted only a few times. The V and J genes are TRBV6-1 and TRBJ1-5; possible D gene TRBD1, 5 bases. Trimming cost V 1 base and J 3 bases, with 7 bases left between them. The V gene's germline CDR1 is MNHNS and CDR2 SASEGT. The CDR3 contains 14 residues. CDR3 amino acids: CASSEDGTNQPQHF. The CDR3 DNA is TGTGCCAGCAGTGAAGACGGGACCAATCAGCCCCAGCATTTT.

J is TRBJ1-2 and V is TRBV24-1, with TRBD1 identical over 9 bases. The CDR3 has 16 residues. V was pared by 3 bases and J by 2 bases, with 6 bases of the junction left unmatched. The germline gives CDR1 KGHDR, CDR2 SFDVKD. For the CDR3, the DNA is TGTGCCACCAGTGATGGGACAGGGAGCGGGAACTATGGCTACACCTTC. This gives the protein CATSDGTGSGNYGYTF.

In this sample, this clone turned up once. Other nucleotide sequences from this sample produce the same CDR3. The chain has TRBV9 and TRBJ2-1; perhaps TRBD2 as D (7 bases). The V gene's germline CDR1 is SGDLS and CDR2 YYNGEE. This CDR3 is 15 amino acids long. The V gene lost 2 bases and the J gene lost 4 bases, with 13 bases spanning the gap. The CDR3, as DNA: TGTGCCAGCAGCGTGAGAGGGGGGGTATACAATGAGCAGTTCTTC. It translates to CASSVRGGVYNEQFF.

The chain employs TRBV5-1 and TRBJ2-7; no firm D call. CDR1 and CDR2 from the germline V gene are SGHRS and YFSETQ. The CDR3 contains 15 residues. Deletions cut 0 bases from V and 2 bases from J, with 12 bases between. Here the CDR3 reads CASSLASGTPYEQYV. The CDR3 DNA reads as TGCGCCAGCAGCTTGGCCTCTGGTACCCCCTACGAGCAGTACGTC.

This chain joins TRBV21-1 and TRBJ2-7; the D call of TRBD1 is as the table states it, not checked on the DNA. TRBV21-1 is designated a pseudogene. This CDR3 has 14 residues. The CDR3 DNA follows: TGTGCCAGCACCCCGGGACAGGGGGTCTACGAGCAGTACGTC. This gives the protein CASTPGQGVYEQYV.